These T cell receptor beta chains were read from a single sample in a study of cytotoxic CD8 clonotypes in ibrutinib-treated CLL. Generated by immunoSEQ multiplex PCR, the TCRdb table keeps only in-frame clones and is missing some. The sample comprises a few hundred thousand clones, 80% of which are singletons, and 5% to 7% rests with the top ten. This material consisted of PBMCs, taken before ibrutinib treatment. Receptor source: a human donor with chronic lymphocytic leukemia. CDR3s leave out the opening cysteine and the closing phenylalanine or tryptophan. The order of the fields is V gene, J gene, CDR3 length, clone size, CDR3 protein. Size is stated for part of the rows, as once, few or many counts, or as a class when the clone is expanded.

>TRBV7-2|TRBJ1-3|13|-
ASSWDSSSGNTIY
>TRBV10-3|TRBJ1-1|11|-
AISEVGGGEAF
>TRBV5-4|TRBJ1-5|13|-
ASSFTQGRHQPQH
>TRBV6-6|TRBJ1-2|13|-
ASSYPDRGGYGYT
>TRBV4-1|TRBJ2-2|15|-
ASSQDPPTQRGGELF
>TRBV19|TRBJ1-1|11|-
ASSLKPGTEAF
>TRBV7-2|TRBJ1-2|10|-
ASSLGRTGYT
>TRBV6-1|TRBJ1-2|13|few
ASSQVDTPFYGYT
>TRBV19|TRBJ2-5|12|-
ASSSRTGQETQY
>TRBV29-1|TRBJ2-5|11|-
SVGFSGYETQY
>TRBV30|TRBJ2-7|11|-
AWSAGRGNEQY
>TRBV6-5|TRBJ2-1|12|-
ASSLNPGRNEQF
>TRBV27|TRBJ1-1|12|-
ASSLHGGRAEAF
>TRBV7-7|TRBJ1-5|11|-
ASSLGRNQPQH
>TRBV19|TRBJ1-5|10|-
ASNGQNQPQH
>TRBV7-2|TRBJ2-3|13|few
ASRFGQGNIDTQY
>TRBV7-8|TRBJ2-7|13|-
ASSLSRSGDYEQY
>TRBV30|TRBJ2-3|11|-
AWSVLMADTQY
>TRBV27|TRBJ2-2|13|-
ASSSDRANTGELF
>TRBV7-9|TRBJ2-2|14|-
ASSSRLAGVAGELF
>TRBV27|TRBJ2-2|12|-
ASSLSEDTGELF
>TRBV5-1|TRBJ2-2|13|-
ASSLTDRDTGELF
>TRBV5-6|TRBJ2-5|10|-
ASSWTGETQY
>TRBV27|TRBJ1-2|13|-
ASSLNGRSNYGYT
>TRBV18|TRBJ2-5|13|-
ASSPYPGLQETQY
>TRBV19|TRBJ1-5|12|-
ASRKTGENQPQH
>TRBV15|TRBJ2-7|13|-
ATSSRDRAVYEQY
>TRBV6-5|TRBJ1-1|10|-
ASSRLNTEAF
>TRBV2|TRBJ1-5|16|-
ASSTVRDSIEYNQPQH
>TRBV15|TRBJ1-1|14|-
ATSRDTGHMNTEAF
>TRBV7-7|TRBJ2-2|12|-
ASSLGENTGELF
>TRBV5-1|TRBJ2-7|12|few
ASSYRDRGSEQY
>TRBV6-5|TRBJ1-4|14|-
ASSYVSGPTNEKLF
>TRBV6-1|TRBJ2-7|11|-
ASTVTAYYEQY
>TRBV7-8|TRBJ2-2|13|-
ASSFGQINTGELF
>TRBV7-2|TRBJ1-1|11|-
ASRRTGVLSAF
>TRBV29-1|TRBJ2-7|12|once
SVGPGQGSYEQY
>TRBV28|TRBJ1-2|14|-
ASSQFGRVIVDGYT
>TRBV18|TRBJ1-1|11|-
ASSPQGNTEAF
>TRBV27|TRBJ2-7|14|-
ASSGGTSDPSYEQY
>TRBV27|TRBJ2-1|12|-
ASTLAGSYNEQF
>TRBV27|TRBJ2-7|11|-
ASSTDRGLEQY